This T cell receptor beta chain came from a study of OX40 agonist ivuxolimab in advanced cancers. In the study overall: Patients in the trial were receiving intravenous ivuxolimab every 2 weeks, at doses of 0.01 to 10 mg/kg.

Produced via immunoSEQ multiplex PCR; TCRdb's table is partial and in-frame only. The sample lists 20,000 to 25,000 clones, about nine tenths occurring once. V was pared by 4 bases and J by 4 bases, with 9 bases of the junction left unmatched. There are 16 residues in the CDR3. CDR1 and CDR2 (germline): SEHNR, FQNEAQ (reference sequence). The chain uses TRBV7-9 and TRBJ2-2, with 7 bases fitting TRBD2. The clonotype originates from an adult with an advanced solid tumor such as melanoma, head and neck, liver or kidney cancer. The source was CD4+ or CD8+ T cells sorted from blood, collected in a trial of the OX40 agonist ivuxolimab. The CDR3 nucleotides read TGTGCCAGCAGCTCCCCGTGGGGGGGGACCACCGGGGAGCTGTTTTTT. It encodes CASSSPWGGTTGELFF.